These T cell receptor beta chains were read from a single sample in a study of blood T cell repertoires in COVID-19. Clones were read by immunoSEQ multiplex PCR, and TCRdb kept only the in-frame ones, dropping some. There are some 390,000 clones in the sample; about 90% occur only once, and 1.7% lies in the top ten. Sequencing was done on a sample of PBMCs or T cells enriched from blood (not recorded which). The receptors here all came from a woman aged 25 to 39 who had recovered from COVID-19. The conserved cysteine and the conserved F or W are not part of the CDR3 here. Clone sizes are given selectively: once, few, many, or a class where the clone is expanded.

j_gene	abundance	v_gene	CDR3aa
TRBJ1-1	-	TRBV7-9	ASSFSRDSAF
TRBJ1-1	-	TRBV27	ASRGTGGMNTEAF
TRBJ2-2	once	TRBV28	ASSLRWATGELF
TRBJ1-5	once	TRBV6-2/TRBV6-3	ASSYLDRHSNQPQH
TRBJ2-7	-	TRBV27	ASRRDRGSYEQY
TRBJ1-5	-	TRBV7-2	ASSTYAGTGLNQPQH
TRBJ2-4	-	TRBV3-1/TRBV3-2	ASSPLGGRIKNIQY
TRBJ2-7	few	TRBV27	ASSLYATGSLYEQY
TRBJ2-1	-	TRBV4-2	ASGQVSAGGRNEQF
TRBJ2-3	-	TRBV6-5	ASRHRDRITDTQY
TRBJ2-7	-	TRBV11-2	ASSLSPGREQY
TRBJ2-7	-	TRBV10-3	AISESGGTEPYEQY